The clone carrying this T cell receptor beta chain has only a few counts. Its antigen is still unknown. The sample comes from a study of CD8 T cells in ankylosing spondylitis. The study, taken as a whole, reports: A number of the motif variants had already been described in reactive arthritis synovial fluid and blood.

Between the trimmed V and J ends, which lost 4 bases and 4 bases, there was a span of 10 bases. There are 14 residues in the CDR3. Using quantitative 5'-RACE with molecular barcodes, the authors made TCR beta libraries. One entry per CDR3 protein, called by TCRdb with MiXCR from the 5' RACE reads. The sample comprises some 270,000 distinct CDR3 sequences, over 30% of which are singletons, and about 4% rests with the top ten. Sample: blood, either unsorted or a sorted T cell fraction (not recorded which). The clonotype comes from a male donor with ankylosing spondylitis or in good health (not recorded which). The J gene is TRBJ1-4, the V gene TRBV12-3 or TRBV12-4; D not certain. The CDR3 sequence is CASSSLFGNEKLFF. The CDR3, as DNA: TGTGCCAGCAGTTCCCTGTTCGGTAATGAAAAACTGTTTTTT.